These T cell receptor beta chains were read from a single sample in a study of blood T cell repertoires in COVID-19. Sequencing was performed with immunoSEQ multiplex PCR; in TCRdb, only in-frame clones are kept and a portion is missing. The sample has 150,000 to 200,000 clones; 85% are singletons. The sequencing sample was made of peripheral blood. The receptors come from a person between 65 and 79 years old with COVID-19, enrolled during active disease. CDR3s include the opening cysteine and the closing phenylalanine or tryptophan. D genes are given only for firm matches. Size is omitted from some rows. Given values are once, few, many or a class for expanded clones.

J	V	D	size	DNA	CDR3
TRBJ1-4	TRBV29-1	TRBD1	NA	TGCAGCGTGAACCCGGGACAGGGCTCTGAAAAACTGTTTTTT	CSVNPGQGSEKLFF
TRBJ2-7	TRBV29-1	NA	few	TGCAGCGCCCGAGGGAGCTACGAGCAGTACTTC	CSARGSYEQYF
TRBJ1-1	TRBV3-1/TRBV3-2	TRBD1	NA	TGTGCCAGCAGCCCTAGGACAGGGGCGGCAGCACTGAACACTGAAGCTTTCTTT	CASSPRTGAAALNTEAFF
TRBJ2-1	TRBV9	TRBD2	NA	TGTGCCAGCAGCGTAGAGTCTAGCGGGGGATACAATGAGCAGTTCTTC	CASSVESSGGYNEQFF
TRBJ1-5	TRBV20-1	NA	NA	TGCAGTGCTATTGACCTTAGCAATCAGCCCCAGCATTTT	CSAIDLSNQPQHF
TRBJ2-7	TRBV5-1	TRBD1	NA	TGCGCCAGCAAGTCCGGGACAGGGGTCTCGAGCTCCTACGAGCAGTACTTC	CASKSGTGVSSSYEQYF
TRBJ1-1	TRBV18	TRBD1	NA	TGTGCCAGCTCACCAAGGGGGCCGGGAACCAACACTGAAGCTTTCTTT	CASSPRGPGTNTEAFF
TRBJ1-5	TRBV28	NA	NA	TGTGCCAGCAGTCCCCGGGGGGGGCAGGTTCAGCCCCAGCATTTT	CASSPRGGQVQPQHF
TRBJ1-2	TRBV2	NA	NA	TGTGCCAGCAGTGGCCGAGGAGTGTATGGCTACACCTTC	CASSGRGVYGYTF
TRBJ1-1	TRBV15	TRBD1	NA	TGTGCCACCAGCAGAACAGGGGTATTTCCGCCTGAAGCTTTCTTT	CATSRTGVFPPEAFF
TRBJ2-3	TRBV6-2/TRBV6-3	NA	NA	TGTGCCAGCAGTCTTCGGAGGGTCAGGGATACGCAGTATTTT	CASSLRRVRDTQYF
TRBJ1-1	TRBV5-8	NA	NA	TGTGCCAGCAGCTTGGCCTCTCTGGGAGCAAACACTGAAGCTTTCTTT	CASSLASLGANTEAFF
TRBJ1-4	TRBV2	NA	NA	TGTGCCAGCAGTCAGAACAGGGCCAAGGAAAAACTGTTTTTT	CASSQNRAKEKLFF
TRBJ2-5	TRBV7-2	TRBD2	NA	TGTGCCAGCCGGAAGCGGGGCCAAGAGACCCAGTACTTC	CASRKRGQETQYF
TRBJ2-1	TRBV28	TRBD2	once	TGTGCCAGCAGCTTCCTAGCGGGGCAGTACAATGAGCAGTTCTTC	CASSFLAGQYNEQFF
TRBJ1-4	TRBV5-1	NA	NA	TGCGCCAGCAGCTTTGCAGGGCGGGAAAAACTGTTTTTT	CASSFAGREKLFF
TRBJ2-1	TRBV29-1	TRBD1	few	TGCAGCGCGACAGGGGGATACAATGAGCAGTTCTTC	CSATGGYNEQFF
TRBJ2-7	TRBV28	NA	once	TGTGCCAGCAGGCAACAGGGCTTAGGGCAGTACTTC	CASRQQGLGQYF
TRBJ1-6	TRBV28	TRBD1	once	TGTGCCAGCAGTTTTTGGAGGGGCCTGGGACAGGGAGATTCACCCCTCCACTTT	CASSFWRGLGQGDSPLHF
TRBJ2-7	TRBV5-1	NA	few	TGCGCCAGCAGCTTAAGGAGCTCCTACGAGCAGTACTTC	CASSLRSSYEQYF
TRBJ2-1	TRBV18	TRBD2	NA	TGTGCCAGCACCCCTAGCGGGGCATACAATGAGCAGTTCTTC	CASTPSGAYNEQFF
TRBJ1-1	TRBV19	NA	NA	TGTGCCAGTAGTTCGGGGGGCCCTGAAGCTTTCTTT	CASSSGGPEAFF
TRBJ2-2	TRBV5-1	NA	NA	TGCGCCAGAACTCCTGGGAGGAGGAACACCGGGGAGCTGTTTTTT	CARTPGRRNTGELFF
TRBJ1-1	TRBV4-3	NA	NA	TGCGCCAGCAGCCAAAACAGGGCGGGCACTGAAGCTTTCTTT	CASSQNRAGTEAFF
TRBJ2-7	TRBV7-2	NA	NA	TGTGCCAGCAGCTTAGCTCCTGGCCCCTCCTACGAGCAGTACTTC	CASSLAPGPSYEQYF
TRBJ2-1	TRBV7-3	TRBD2	NA	TGTGCCAGCAGCCAGGACGGAGGACTAGCGGGAGGCAGACAGTTCTTC	CASSQDGGLAGGRQFF
TRBJ1-2	TRBV10-3	TRBD1	NA	TGTGCCATCAGCCCGGACAGGGGGCATGAGGCTAACTATGGCTACACCTTC	CAISPDRGHEANYGYTF
TRBJ1-6	TRBV3-1/TRBV3-2	NA	NA	TGTGCCAGCAGCCAAGAGCCCGGGAATAGCTATAATTCACCCCTCCACTTT	CASSQEPGNSYNSPLHF
TRBJ1-2	TRBV10-3	NA	NA	TGTGCCATCAGCCCAAAGCCCGGGATCCGGGCTGGCTACACCTTC	CAISPKPGIRAGYTF
TRBJ1-3	TRBV5-1	TRBD1	NA	TGCGCCAGCAGCCCGCGGACAGGAGGACGGAACACCATATATTTT	CASSPRTGGRNTIYF
TRBJ2-7	TRBV25-1	NA	NA	TGTGCCAGCAGTGCTTTAGGGCTAGACAGTGCCGAGCAGTACTTC	CASSALGLDSAEQYF
TRBJ1-4	TRBV29-1	NA	NA	TGCAGCGGCGCCGGGACAACTAATGAAAAACTGTTTTTT	CSGAGTTNEKLFF
TRBJ1-6	TRBV6-5	NA	NA	TGTGCCAGCAGCGAGGGAGCGGGGAATTCACCCCTCCACTTT	CASSEGAGNSPLHF
TRBJ2-5	TRBV5-1	TRBD1	once	TGCGCCAGCAGCTCTGGGACAGGAGAAGAGACCCAGTACTTC	CASSSGTGEETQYF
TRBJ2-7	TRBV9	TRBD2	NA	TGTGCCAGCAGCCCTCGCGGGGGAAGCTACGAGCAGTACTTC	CASSPRGGSYEQYF
TRBJ2-2	TRBV6-4	NA	NA	TGTGCCAGCAGCCACGGAGGGAGGAACGGGGAGCTGTTTTTT	CASSHGGRNGELFF
TRBJ1-3	TRBV28	NA	few	TGTGCCAGCAGTCTGAGGAGGACCATATATTTT	CASSLRRTIYF
TRBJ2-3	TRBV7-3	TRBD2	NA	TGTGCCAGCAGCTTAACTAGCGGGGAAACAGATACGCAGTATTTT	CASSLTSGETDTQYF
TRBJ1-6	TRBV28	NA	NA	TGTGCCAGCAGTAAGAGGACGGGGTACGTATCCCCCCTCCACTTT	CASSKRTGYVSPLHF
TRBJ1-2	TRBV7-9	TRBD1	few	TGTGCCAGCAGCCTCGACAGGGCTTCTAACTATGGCTACACCTTC	CASSLDRASNYGYTF
TRBJ2-7	TRBV29-1	TRBD1	NA	TGCAGCGTGCAACCGGGACAGGGGGCCCCCTACGAGCAGTACTTC	CSVQPGQGAPYEQYF
TRBJ2-7	TRBV2	TRBD2	NA	TGTGCCAGCAGAAGTAGCGGGTACGAGCAGTACTTC	CASRSSGYEQYF
TRBJ1-1	TRBV9	NA	NA	TGTGCCAGCAGCGTAGTGAGGGGAGGCACTGAAGCTTTCTTT	CASSVVRGGTEAFF
TRBJ2-7	TRBV28	TRBD1	few	TGTGCCAGCAACCATGGGGACAGGGAGAGATACGAGCAGTACTTC	CASNHGDRERYEQYF
TRBJ2-1	TRBV7-6	TRBD2	many	TGTGCCAGCAGTTCTAGCGGGACCTCGAGCTCCTACAATGAGCAGTTCTTC	CASSSSGTSSSYNEQFF
TRBJ2-7	TRBV28	NA	NA	TGTGCCAGCAGCCCAGCAGGAAACGAGCAGTACTTC	CASSPAGNEQYF
TRBJ2-3	TRBV28	NA	NA	TGTGCCAGCAGTTTCGAGGGGGTGTCTAAGACAGATACGCAGTATTTT	CASSFEGVSKTDTQYF
TRBJ2-3	TRBV12-3/TRBV12-4	NA	few	TGTGCCAGCAGTTCCCTCACAGATACGCAGTATTTT	CASSSLTDTQYF
TRBJ2-5	TRBV7-8	TRBD2	NA	TGTGCCAGCAGCACAGAGAGACTAGCGGGGGTTACCCAGTACTTC	CASSTERLAGVTQYF